This is a list of T cell receptor beta chains from one sample in a study of blood T cell repertoires in COVID-19. Assay used: immunoSEQ multiplex PCR; TCRdb lists only in-frame clones, some missing. The table includes 80,000 to 95,000 clones, roughly 76% detected once. The sample consisted of peripheral blood. These receptor sequences come from a woman at least 80 years old with active or convalescent COVID-19. Both conserved end residues are part of each CDR3. A D gene is named only where the DNA matches it firmly. Size is stated for part of the rows, as once, few or many counts, or as a class when the clone is expanded.

TRBV9	-	TRBD1	TRBJ1-6	CASSVAQGQGRNSPLHF	TGTGCCAGCAGCGTAGCCCAGGGACAGGGCCGAAATTCACCCCTCCACTTT
TRBV5-4	-	-	TRBJ2-3	CASSLEPGNTDTQYF	TGTGCCAGCAGCTTGGAACCAGGGAACACAGATACGCAGTATTTT
TRBV28	-	-	TRBJ2-2	CASSLSAGMKTGELFF	TGTGCCAGCAGTTTATCGGCAGGGATGAAGACCGGGGAGCTGTTTTTT
TRBV6-5	few	-	TRBJ1-6	CASSYLKGTPLHF	TGTGCCAGCAGTTACTTGAAGGGGACACCCCTCCACTTT
TRBV7-9	-	-	TRBJ1-2	CASSLALRVPGGYTF	TGTGCCAGCAGCTTAGCGTTGAGGGTTCCGGGTGGCTACACCTTC
TRBV30	many	-	TRBJ2-1	CAWTSFKNEQFF	TGTGCCTGGACGAGTTTTAAAAATGAGCAGTTCTTC
TRBV27	-	-	TRBJ2-1	CASSFTSSNEQFF	TGTGCCAGCAGTTTTACTAGCAGCAATGAGCAGTTCTTC
TRBV10-2	-	-	TRBJ2-5	CASSTGGETQYF	TGCGCCAGCTCAACTGGAGGAGAGACCCAGTACTTC
TRBV2	-	TRBD2	TRBJ2-5	CASREPIAGGKETQYF	TGTGCCAGCAGGGAACCCATAGCGGGGGGGAAAGAGACCCAGTACTTC
TRBV6-5	-	TRBD1	TRBJ2-3	CASSQTGVTDTQYF	TGTGCCAGCAGCCAGACAGGGGTCACAGATACGCAGTATTTT
TRBV2	-	TRBD2	TRBJ2-5	CASSPYTSGQETQYF	TGTGCCAGCAGTCCCTATACTAGCGGGCAAGAGACCCAGTACTTC
TRBV25-1	-	-	TRBJ1-3	CASSETVFSGNTIYF	TGTGCCAGCAGTGAAACGGTTTTCTCTGGAAACACCATATATTTT
TRBV9	few	-	TRBJ1-3	CASSQMGPGNTIYF	TGTGCCAGCAGCCAAATGGGGCCTGGAAACACCATATATTTT
TRBV5-1	-	TRBD1	TRBJ1-3	CASSPTGVPGNTIYF	TGCGCCAGCAGCCCGACAGGGGTTCCTGGAAACACCATATATTTT